This record covers a single TCR beta chain. These data are taken from a study of blood T cell repertoires in COVID-19. Study background: Acute-phase and convalescent COVID-19 samples originated in the United States, Italy and Spain. PBMCs, B-cell-depleted T cells, or T cells were the source of the cDNA or gDNA that made up the material.

This CDR3 region has 14 residues. V shed 3 bases, J shed 2 bases, and the junction held 3 bases outside the gene matches. Germline CDR1 and CDR2: LNHDA and SQIVND (reference sequence). Methods used by the authors: How many nucleated cells were present was estimated from reference gene primer amplification. Generated by immunoSEQ multiplex PCR, the TCRdb table keeps only in-frame clones and is missing some. V, J and clone size are taken as reported in that table, and D and trimming were inferred from the DNA itself. Here the sample spans around 100,000 clones, around 90% being singletons. This TCR came from a human donor in a cohort sampled during active COVID-19. The chain joins TRBV19 to TRBJ1-2; 7 positions agree with TRBD1. Sequencing was performed on peripheral blood. The CDR3 spells CASSIDRVNYGYTF. The CDR3 coding sequence is TGTGCCAGTAGTATTGACAGGGTAAACTATGGCTACACCTTC. Full variable domain (outside the CDR3, taken from reference TRBV19 and TRBJ1-2): DGGITQSPKYLFRKEGQNVTLSCEQNLNHDAMYWYRQDPGQGLRLIYYSQIVNDFQKGDIAEGYSVSREKKESFPLTVTSAQKNPTAFYLCASSIDRVNYGYTFGSGTRLTVV.